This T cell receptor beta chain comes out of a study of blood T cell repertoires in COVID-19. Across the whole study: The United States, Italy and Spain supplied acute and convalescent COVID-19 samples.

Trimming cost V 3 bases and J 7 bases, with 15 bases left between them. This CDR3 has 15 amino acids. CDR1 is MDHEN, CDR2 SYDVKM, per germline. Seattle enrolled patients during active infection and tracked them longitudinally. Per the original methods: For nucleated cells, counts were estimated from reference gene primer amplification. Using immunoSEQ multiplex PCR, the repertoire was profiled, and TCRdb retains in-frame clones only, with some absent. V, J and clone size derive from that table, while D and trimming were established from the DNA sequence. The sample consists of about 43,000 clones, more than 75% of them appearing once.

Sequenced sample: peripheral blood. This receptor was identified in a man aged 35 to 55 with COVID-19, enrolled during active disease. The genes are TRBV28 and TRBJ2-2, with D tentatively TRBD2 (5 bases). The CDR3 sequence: CASSLFRGGGGELFF. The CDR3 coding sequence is TGTGCCAGCAGTTTGTTTCGAGGCGGAGGCGGGGAGCTGTTTTTT.